This is a list of T cell receptor beta chains from one sample in a study of vaccination effects on CD4 cells after COVID-19. No antigen has been assigned to these receptors. The table came from immunoSEQ multiplex PCR; TCRdb's copy has only in-frame clones and leaves some out. Counted here are 65,000 to 90,000 clones, under 80% occurring once; the ten biggest clones make up approximately 10%. The sequencing used CD4+ T cells from PBMCs cultured with SARS-CoV-2 spike peptides, collected before COVID-19 vaccination. The receptor source for this set is a human donor who received a COVID-19 vaccine. Both conserved end residues are part of each CDR3. The D gene is left open where the match is weak. A row's size may be missing; if present it is once, few, many or a size class.

NA	TRBV4-1	TRBJ1-6	NA	CASSQDGGVVSPLHF	TGCGCCAGCAGCCAAGACGGAGGGGTCGTTTCACCCCTCCACTTT
NA	TRBV10-1	TRBJ1-3	NA	CASSQGNSGNTIYF	TGCGCCAGCAGTCAGGGGAACTCTGGAAACACCATATATTTT
NA	TRBV19	TRBJ1-4	NA	CAAWLSPGGEKLFF	TGTGCCGCCTGGCTCTCCCCAGGCGGTGAAAAACTGTTTTTT
TRBD1	TRBV18	TRBJ1-2	few	CASSPPTGVNYGYTF	TGTGCCAGCTCACCACCGACAGGGGTAAACTATGGCTACACCTTC
NA	TRBV28	TRBJ1-1	NA	CASSLYLGWGGAGTEAFF	TGTGCCAGCAGTTTATATTTAGGCTGGGGGGGCGCGGGCACTGAAGCTTTCTTT
NA	TRBV9	TRBJ1-3	NA	CASGVQNSGNTIYF	TGTGCCAGCGGAGTCCAGAACTCTGGAAACACCATATATTTT
NA	TRBV3-1/TRBV3-2	TRBJ2-3	NA	CASSSGARAQYF	TGTGCCAGCAGCTCAGGGGCGCGGGCGCAGTATTTT
TRBD1	TRBV10-2	TRBJ2-5	NA	CASIRTGGWVPGETQYF	TGCGCCAGCATCCGGACAGGGGGCTGGGTCCCCGGAGAGACCCAGTACTTC
NA	TRBV21-1	TRBJ2-2	NA	CASSKYGNTGELFF	TGTGCCAGCAGCAAATACGGGAACACCGGGGAGCTGTTTTTT
NA	TRBV5-8	TRBJ2-3	NA	CASPTEPGRRNTDTQYF	TGTGCCAGCCCTACCGAACCGGGCCGACGAAACACAGATACGCAGTATTTT
TRBD1	TRBV3-1/TRBV3-2	TRBJ2-4	NA	CASSPVLGQGKNIQYF	TGTGCCAGCAGCCCGGTACTAGGACAGGGGAAAAACATTCAGTACTTC
TRBD2	TRBV12-5	TRBJ2-3	NA	CATGTGMRGGADTQYF	TGTGCTACCGGGACCGGAATGCGGGGGGGCGCAGATACGCAGTATTTT
NA	TRBV6-2/TRBV6-3	TRBJ2-3	NA	CASSSAGTYTDTQYF	TGTGCCAGCAGTTCTGCCGGGACCTACACAGATACGCAGTATTTT
NA	TRBV6-1	TRBJ2-2	NA	CASSESMSTNTGELFF	TGTGCCAGCAGTGAAAGTATGTCAACGAACACCGGGGAGCTGTTTTTT
NA	TRBV2	TRBJ2-2	few	CASSDTALTGELFF	TGTGCCAGCAGTGACACCGCGCTCACCGGGGAGCTGTTTTTT
NA	TRBV11-2	TRBJ2-2	once	CASSLHQTVNTGELFF	TGTGCCAGCAGCTTACACCAGACGGTGAACACCGGGGAGCTGTTTTTT
NA	TRBV7-9	TRBJ1-1	NA	CASSSLDPGHTEAFF	TGTGCCAGCAGCTCATTGGACCCAGGGCACACTGAAGCTTTCTTT
NA	TRBV5-8	TRBJ1-1	once	CASPSLGGDNTEAFF	TGTGCCAGCCCCTCTCTAGGGGGTGACAACACTGAAGCTTTCTTT
NA	TRBV5-1	TRBJ2-6	NA	CASSAGHPSGANVLTF	TGCGCCAGCAGCGCGGGACATCCCTCTGGGGCCAACGTCCTGACTTTC
TRBD2	TRBV4-3	TRBJ2-5	NA	CASSQDSSGGETQYF	TGCGCCAGCAGCCAAGATTCTAGCGGGGGGGAGACCCAGTACTTC
NA	TRBV19	TRBJ1-5	NA	CASSIREGWRNQPQHF	TGTGCCAGTAGTATTCGAGAGGGCTGGCGCAATCAGCCCCAGCATTTT
TRBD1	TRBV27	TRBJ1-5	NA	CASSLTGDNQPQHF	TGTGCCAGCAGTTTAACAGGGGATAATCAGCCCCAGCATTTT
NA	TRBV9	TRBJ1-5	NA	CASSAGSQEGNQPQHF	TGTGCCAGCAGCGCGGGCTCCCAGGAGGGCAATCAGCCCCAGCATTTT
NA	TRBV30	TRBJ1-2	once	CAWSVMGRGGYTF	TGTGCCTGGAGTGTCATGGGCCGCGGGGGCTACACCTTC
NA	TRBV7-2	TRBJ1-5	NA	CASSLSVGQPQHF	TGTGCCAGCAGCTTGTCTGTGGGACAGCCCCAGCATTTT
NA	TRBV18	TRBJ2-1	NA	CASSRGTAGDGEQFF	TGTGCCAGCTCCCGCGGGACAGCAGGCGACGGTGAGCAGTTCTTC